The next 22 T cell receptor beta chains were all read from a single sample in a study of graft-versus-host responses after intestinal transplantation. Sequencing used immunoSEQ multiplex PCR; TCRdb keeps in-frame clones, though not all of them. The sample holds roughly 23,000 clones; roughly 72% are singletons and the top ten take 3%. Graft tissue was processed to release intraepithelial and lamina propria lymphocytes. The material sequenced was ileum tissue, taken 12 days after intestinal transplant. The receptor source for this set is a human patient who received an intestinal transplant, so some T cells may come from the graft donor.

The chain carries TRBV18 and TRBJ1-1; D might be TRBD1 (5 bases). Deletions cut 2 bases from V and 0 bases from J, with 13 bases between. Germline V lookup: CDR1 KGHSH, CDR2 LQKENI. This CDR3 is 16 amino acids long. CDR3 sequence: CASSPAGGSMNTEAFF. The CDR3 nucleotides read TGTGCCAGCTCACCAGCGGGGGGGTCTATGAACACTGAAGCTTTCTTT.

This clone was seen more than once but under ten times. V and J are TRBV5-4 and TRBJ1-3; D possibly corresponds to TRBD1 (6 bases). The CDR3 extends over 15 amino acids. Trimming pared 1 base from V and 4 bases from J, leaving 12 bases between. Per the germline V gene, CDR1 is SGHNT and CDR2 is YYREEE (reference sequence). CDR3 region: CASSLTGNTGNTIYF. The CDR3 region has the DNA TGTGCCAGCAGCTTGACAGGGAACACCGGAAACACCATATATTTT.

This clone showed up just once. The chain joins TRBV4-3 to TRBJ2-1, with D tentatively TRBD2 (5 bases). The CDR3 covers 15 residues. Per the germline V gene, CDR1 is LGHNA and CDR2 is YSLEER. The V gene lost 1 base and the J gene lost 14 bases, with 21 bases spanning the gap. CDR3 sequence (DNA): TGCGCCAGCAGCCAAGGATTCGGAACCGGAGGTCCGGAGTTCTTC. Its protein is CASSQGFGTGGPEFF.

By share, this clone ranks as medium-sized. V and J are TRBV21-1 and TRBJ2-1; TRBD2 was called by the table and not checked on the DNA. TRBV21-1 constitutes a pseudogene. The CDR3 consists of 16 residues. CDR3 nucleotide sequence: TGTGCCAGCAGCAAAAGGGAGGTAGCGGGAGCCAGTGAGCAGTTCTTC. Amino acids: CASSKREVAGASEQFF.

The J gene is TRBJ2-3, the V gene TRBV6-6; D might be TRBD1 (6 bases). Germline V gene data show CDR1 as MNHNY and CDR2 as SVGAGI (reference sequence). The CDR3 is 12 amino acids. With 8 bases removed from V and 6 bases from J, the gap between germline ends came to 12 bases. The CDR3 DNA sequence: TGTGCCAGCGTGGGGGCCCCGGATACGCAGTATTTT. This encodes CASVGAPDTQYF.

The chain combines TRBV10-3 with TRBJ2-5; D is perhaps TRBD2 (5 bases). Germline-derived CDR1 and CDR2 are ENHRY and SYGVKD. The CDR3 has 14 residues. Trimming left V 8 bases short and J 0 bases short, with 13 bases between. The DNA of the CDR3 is TGTGCCATCTCCGGGGAGCGTTACCAAGAGACCCAGTACTTC. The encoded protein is CAISGERYQETQYF.

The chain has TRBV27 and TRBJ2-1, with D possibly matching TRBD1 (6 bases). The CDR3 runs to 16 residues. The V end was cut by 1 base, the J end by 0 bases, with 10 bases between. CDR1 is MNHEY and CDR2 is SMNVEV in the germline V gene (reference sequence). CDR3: CASSLWGRGSYNEQFF. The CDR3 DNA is TGTGCCAGCAGTTTATGGGGGCGAGGCTCCTACAATGAGCAGTTCTTC.

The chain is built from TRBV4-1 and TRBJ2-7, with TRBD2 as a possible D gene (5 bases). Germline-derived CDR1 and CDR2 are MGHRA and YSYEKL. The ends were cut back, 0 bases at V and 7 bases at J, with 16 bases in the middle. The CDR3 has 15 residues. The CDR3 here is CASSQDNSALREQYF. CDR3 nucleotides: TGCGCCAGCAGCCAAGATAATAGCGCCCTGAGGGAGCAGTACTTC.

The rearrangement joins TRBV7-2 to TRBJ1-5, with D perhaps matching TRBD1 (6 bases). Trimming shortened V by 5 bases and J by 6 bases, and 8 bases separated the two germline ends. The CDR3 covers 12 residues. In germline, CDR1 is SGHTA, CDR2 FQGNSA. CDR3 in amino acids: CASSQQGQPQHF. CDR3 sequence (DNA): TGTGCCAGCAGCCAACAGGGTCAGCCCCAGCATTTT.

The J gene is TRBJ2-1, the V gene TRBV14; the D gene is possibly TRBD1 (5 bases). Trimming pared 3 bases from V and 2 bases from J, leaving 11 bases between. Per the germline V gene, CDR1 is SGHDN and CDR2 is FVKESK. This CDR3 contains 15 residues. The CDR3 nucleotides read TGTGCCAGCAGCCAGCAGGGTGGGGCCTACAATGAGCAGTTCTTC. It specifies CASSQQGGAYNEQFF.

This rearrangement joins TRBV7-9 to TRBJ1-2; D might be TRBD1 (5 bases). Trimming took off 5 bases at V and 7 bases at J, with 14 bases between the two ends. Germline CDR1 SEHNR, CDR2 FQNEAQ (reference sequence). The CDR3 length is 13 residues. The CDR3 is CASSLTGPGGYTF. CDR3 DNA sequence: TGTGCCAGCAGCCTCACAGGACCTGGTGGCTACACCTTC.

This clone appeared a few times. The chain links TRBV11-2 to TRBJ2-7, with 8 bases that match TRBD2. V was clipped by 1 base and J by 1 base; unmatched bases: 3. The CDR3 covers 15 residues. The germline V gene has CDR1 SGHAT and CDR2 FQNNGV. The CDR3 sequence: CASSLGTSGSYEQYF. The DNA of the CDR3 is TGTGCCAGCAGCTTAGGTACTAGCGGTTCCTACGAGCAGTACTTC.

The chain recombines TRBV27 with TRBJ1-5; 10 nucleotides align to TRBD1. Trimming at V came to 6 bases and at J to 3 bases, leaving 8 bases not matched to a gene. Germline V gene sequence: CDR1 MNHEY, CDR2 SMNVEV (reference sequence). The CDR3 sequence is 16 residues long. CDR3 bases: TGTGCCAGCAGCAGCCACGGGACAGGGGTCAATCAGCCCCAGCATTTT. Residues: CASSSHGTGVNQPQHF.

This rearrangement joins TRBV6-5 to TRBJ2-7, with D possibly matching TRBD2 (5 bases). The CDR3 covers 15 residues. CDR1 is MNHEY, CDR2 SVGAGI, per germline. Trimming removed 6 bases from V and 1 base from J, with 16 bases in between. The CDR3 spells CASRRLGELSYEQYF. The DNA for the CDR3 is TGTGCCAGCAGACGCCTCGGGGAACTTTCCTACGAGCAGTACTTC.

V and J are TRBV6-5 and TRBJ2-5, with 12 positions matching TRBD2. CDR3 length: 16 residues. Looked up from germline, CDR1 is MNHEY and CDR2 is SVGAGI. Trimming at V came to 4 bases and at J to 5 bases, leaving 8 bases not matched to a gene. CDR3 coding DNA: TGTGCCAGCAGTTGGGGGCTAGCGGGGGGGCAGGAGACCCAGTACTTC. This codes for CASSWGLAGGQETQYF.

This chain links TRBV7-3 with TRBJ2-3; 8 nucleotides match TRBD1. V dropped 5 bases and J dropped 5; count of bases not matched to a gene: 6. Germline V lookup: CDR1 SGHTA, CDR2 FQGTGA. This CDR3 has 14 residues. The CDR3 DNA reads TGTGCCAGCAGCGACAGGGGAGGTATAGATACGCAGTATTTT. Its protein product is CASSDRGGIDTQYF.

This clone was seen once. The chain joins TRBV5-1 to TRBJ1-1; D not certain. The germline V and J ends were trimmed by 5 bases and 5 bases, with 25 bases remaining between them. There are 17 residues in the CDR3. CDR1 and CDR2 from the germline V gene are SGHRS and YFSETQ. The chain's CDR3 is CASSVRGPAPGGTEAFF. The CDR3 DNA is TGCGCCAGCAGTGTAAGAGGGCCGGCTCCGGGTGGAACTGAAGCTTTCTTT.

CDR3 coding DNA: TGTGCCAGCGTGGGGGGGCCAGGGCGCGAGCAGTACTTC. This codes for CASVGGPGREQYF. The chain combines TRBV9 with TRBJ2-7, with D possibly matching TRBD2 (7 bases). Germline V CDR1 and CDR2: SGDLS, YYNGEE. The CDR3 totals 13 residues. The V gene lost 7 bases and the J gene lost 6 bases, with 17 bases spanning the gap.

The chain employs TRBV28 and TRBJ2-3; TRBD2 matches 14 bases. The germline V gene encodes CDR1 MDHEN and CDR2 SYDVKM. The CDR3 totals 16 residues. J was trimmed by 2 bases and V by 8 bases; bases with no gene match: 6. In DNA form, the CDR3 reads TGTGCCAGCCGAAGGGGACTAGCGGGGGCCACAGATACGCAGTATTTT. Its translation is CASRRGLAGATDTQYF.

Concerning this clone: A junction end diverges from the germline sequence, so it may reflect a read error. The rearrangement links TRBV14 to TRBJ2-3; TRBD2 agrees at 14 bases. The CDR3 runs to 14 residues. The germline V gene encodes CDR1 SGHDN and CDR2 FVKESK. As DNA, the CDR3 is TGTGCCAGCAGCCAAGCCGCGGGACTAGCGGGAGTGAATTTT. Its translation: CASSQAAGLAGVNF.

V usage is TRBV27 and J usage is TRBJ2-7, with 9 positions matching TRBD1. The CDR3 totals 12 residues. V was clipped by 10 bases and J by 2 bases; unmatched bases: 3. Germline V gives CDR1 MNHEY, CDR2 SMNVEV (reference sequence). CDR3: CATGTGTYEQYF. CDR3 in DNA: TGTGCCACCGGGACAGGGACCTACGAGCAGTACTTC.

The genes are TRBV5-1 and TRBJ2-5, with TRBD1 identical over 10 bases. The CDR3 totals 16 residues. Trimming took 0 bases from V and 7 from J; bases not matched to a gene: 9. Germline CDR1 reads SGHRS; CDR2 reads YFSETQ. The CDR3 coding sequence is TGCGCCAGCAGCTTGGCTTCTGGGACAGGGGTTGGGACCCAGTACTTC. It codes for CASSLASGTGVGTQYF.